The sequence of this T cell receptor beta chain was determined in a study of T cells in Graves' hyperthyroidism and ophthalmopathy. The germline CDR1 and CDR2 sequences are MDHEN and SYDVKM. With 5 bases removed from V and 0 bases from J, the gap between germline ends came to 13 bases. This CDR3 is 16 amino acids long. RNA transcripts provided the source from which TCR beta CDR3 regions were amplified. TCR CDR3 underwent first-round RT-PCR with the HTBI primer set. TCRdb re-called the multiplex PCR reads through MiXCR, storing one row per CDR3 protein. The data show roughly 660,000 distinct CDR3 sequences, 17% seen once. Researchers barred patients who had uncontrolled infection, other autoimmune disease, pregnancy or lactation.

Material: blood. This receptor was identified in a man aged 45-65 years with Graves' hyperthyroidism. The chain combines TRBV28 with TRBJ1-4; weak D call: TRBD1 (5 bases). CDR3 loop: CASSPLGDATNEKLFF. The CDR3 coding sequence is TGTGCCAGCAGTCCCCTAGGGGACGCAACTAATGAAAAACTGTTTTTT.